This entry concerns a single T cell receptor (beta chain). Its matching antigen is unknown. The data were taken from a study of vaccination and CD4 T cells after COVID-19. Study context: Control cultures, each given a CEFX pool, an HIV-1 Nef pool, or no peptide, were included.

The study, taken as a whole, reports: Only relatively few convalescent patients were studied, and early post-infection timepoints were not analyzed.

The CDR3 is 13 residues long. Germline V gives CDR1 SGHTA, CDR2 FQGNSA. Deletions cut 6 bases from V and 5 bases from J, with 13 bases between. The Oncomine TCR Beta short-read assay sequenced DNA from cultured CD4+ T cells. Each CDR3 protein gets one entry after TCRdb re-called the PCR reads with MiXCR. The table records around 15,000 distinct CDR3 sequences, less than 60% of them present only once. The treatment is: approximately 9-day PBMC culture with coronavirus spike peptide pools or control peptides (ViraFEST assay). With peptide pools, ViraFEST first expanded antigen-specific T cells and afterwards sequenced their TCRs. Each well held 2 million or so PBMCs in IL-2 (roughly 10 IU/ml) medium with approximately 9.2 ug/ml peptide pools.

The sample here was CD4+ T cells from blood, cultured in vitro, taken before SARS-CoV-2 vaccination. The rearrangement links TRBV7-2 to TRBJ2-5; D gene ambiguous. The receptor comes from a human donor who had recovered from COVID-19. The CDR3 is CASRRSRLETQYF. CDR3 nucleotides: TGTGCCAGCAGACGGTCCCGCCTGGAGACCCAGTACTTC.